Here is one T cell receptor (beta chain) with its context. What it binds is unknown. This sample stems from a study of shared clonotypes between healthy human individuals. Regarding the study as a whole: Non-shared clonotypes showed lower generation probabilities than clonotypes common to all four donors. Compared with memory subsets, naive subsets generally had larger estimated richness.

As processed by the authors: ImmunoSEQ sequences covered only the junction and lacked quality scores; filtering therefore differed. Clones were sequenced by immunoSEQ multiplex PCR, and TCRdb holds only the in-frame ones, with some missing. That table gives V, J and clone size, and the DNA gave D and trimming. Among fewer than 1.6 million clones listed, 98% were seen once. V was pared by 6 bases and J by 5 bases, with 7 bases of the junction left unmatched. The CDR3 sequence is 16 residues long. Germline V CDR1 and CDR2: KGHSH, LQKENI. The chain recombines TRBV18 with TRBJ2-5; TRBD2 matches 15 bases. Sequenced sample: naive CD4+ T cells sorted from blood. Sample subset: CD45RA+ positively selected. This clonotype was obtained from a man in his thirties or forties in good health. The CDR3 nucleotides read TGTGCCAGCTCTTCAGGACTAGCGGGAGGGCGGGAGACCCAGTACTTC. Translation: CASSSGLAGGRETQYF.